The sequence of this T cell receptor beta chain was determined in a study of CD8+ T cells in alopecia areata (dated by TCRdb to the late 2010s). Concerning the study at large: Treated patients were enrolled in an open-label pilot trial of oral tofacitinib, 5 to 10 mg twice daily, for moderate-to-severe alopecia areata. Tofacitinib was given for 6 to 18 months, followed by 6 months of follow-up off drug to assess delayed response and recurrence. The SALT score, which quantifies the percentage of affected scalp surface area, was used to measure disease severity in treated patients. The study used high-throughput TCRbeta sequencing to examine T cell clonal expansion in alopecia areata, in both the C3H/HeJ mouse model and human patients. Scalp tissue and sorted CD4+ and CD8+ peripheral blood T cells from patchy and totalis/universalis alopecia areata patients and from healthy controls were covered by human TCRbeta sequencing. Biopsies were taken from tofacitinib-treated patients at baseline and again at 4 and 24 weeks into treatment, and several of those patients also had a later scalp biopsy. Clonality in the scalp was compared among normal scalp (n=4), patchy alopecia areata scalp (n=8), and alopecia totalis/universalis scalp (n=8). RNA was obtained with the PAXgene miRNA kit for fixed scalp, the miRNeasy kit for PBMCs, and the RNeasy kit for mouse skin. TCRbeta CDR3 regions were amplified by immunoSEQ multiplex PCR with 35 Vbeta forward and 13 Jbeta reverse primers. On the study overall, not on this receptor specifically: Shared TCR sequences between patients were less evident than in mice, which may be partly attributable to HLA diversity in the patient population. Compared with normal scalp, lesional scalp, particularly in alopecia totalis/universalis, had higher clonality and more expanded CD8+ clones, which suggests antigenic drive. During tofacitinib treatment, many expanded lesional clones remained in scalp and blood, and this persistence may partly explain relapse after treatment is stopped. Resident alphabeta T cells in normal human skin are also sequenced, complicating scalp TCR repertoire analysis, unlike mouse skin dominated by gammadelta T cells. Scalp clonality and the number of expanded CD8+ clones among the top 100 scalp clones were significantly decreased by tofacitinib. Because the treated cohort was small and had only one nonresponder, larger studies are needed to examine links between baseline CD8+ expansion and response.

This specimen's time point label, per the study, means: about 25 weeks on oral tofacitinib. Taken with the paper, the label for treatment or condition translates to: oral pan-JAK inhibitor, 5-10 mg twice daily. Peripheral blood and lesional scalp punch biopsies were obtained from patients with alopecia areata. PBMCs were separated by density centrifugation and stained for CD3, CD4 and CD8, after which CD4+ and CD8+ T cells were sorted on a FACSAria. Library generation was performed with the immunoSEQ multiplex PCR assay. For TCR sequencing, RNA was extracted from every sample and reverse transcribed into cDNA to serve as template. SuperScript III was used for first-strand cDNA synthesis, primed with a 2:1 mix of oligo-dT and random hexamers. A synthetic immune receptor repertoire was used to assess amplification bias, and residual bias was removed computationally. The published analysis was carried out like this. Raw reads were preprocessed to remove errors, and CDR3 was defined according to IMGT conventions as the region from the conserved cysteine to phenylalanine. To get clonality, Shannon entropy was normalized by log2 of the number of productive unique TCRs and the result was subtracted from 1. CD4 or CD8 identity of scalp clones was inferred by cross-referencing scalp TCRbeta sequences with sorted blood CD4 and CD8 repertoires. Here the immuneACCESS table is served through TCRdb, limited to in-frame sequences with V and J called. Missing clones are a known gap in these copies; in checked studies unresolved V genes cover under half, and the rest lacks a known reason. D and trimming were read from the DNA, whereas the V and J calls and clone size are those reported in that table. The sample table records some 170,000 clones; 53% of these occur just once. The top ten hold 10% to 14% of the sample.

As regards this clone: Its antigen is still unknown. There are no base qualities to consult, and no much larger clone falls within one base.

Sequenced here: CD8+ T cells sorted from blood, sampled at week 24, from a patient treated with tofacitinib. The clonotype originates from a human donor with alopecia areata.

The CDR3 region: CASSMGDSSNQPQHF. The nucleotide sequence reads as follows: TGCGCCAGCAGCATGGGGGACAGTAGCAATCAGCCCCAGCATTTT. Here the chain combines TRBV5-1 and TRBJ1-5, with 7 bases in between that match TRBD1. Here V drops 4 bases and J drops 0 bases, and the junction holds 4 bases not matched to any gene. The CDR3 measures 15 amino acids from cysteine to phenylalanine. Of the read, only the CDR3 DNA is kept; its 45 bases are in frame from base 1. CDR1 and CDR2 (SGHRS, YFSETQ) derive from the germline V gene.